These 3 T cell receptor beta chains came from one sample sequenced in a study of blood T cell repertoires in COVID-19. Sequenced by immunoSEQ multiplex PCR; TCRdb stores in-frame clones only, minus some. This table holds approximately 440,000 clones, about 85% found once. The sample taken for sequencing was PBMCs or T cells enriched from blood (not recorded which). The source is a woman aged 18-29 years who had recovered from COVID-19.

The chain carries TRBV6-5 and TRBJ2-7; no firm D call. Trimming removed 4 bases from V and 7 bases from J, with 8 bases in between. Germline V gene sequence: CDR1 MNHEY, CDR2 SVGAGI. The CDR3 extends over 11 amino acids. The CDR3 is CASSSTLEQYF. CDR3 sequence (DNA): TGTGCCAGCAGTTCGACATTGGAGCAGTACTTC.

This clone has more than one count but fewer than ten. V is TRBV6-5 and J is TRBJ1-1; possibly TRBD1 for D (6 bases). The germline gives CDR1 MNHEY, CDR2 SVGAGI. V was pared by 4 bases and J by 4 bases, with 16 bases between. The CDR3 sequence is 15 residues long. The CDR3 coding sequence is TGTGCCAGCAGTTTGTACAGGGCGGGAGGCACTGAAGCTTTCTTT. Translating gives CASSLYRAGGTEAFF.

The table lists this clone with a few counts. The CDR3 region has the DNA TGTGCCAGCAGCCTCAGGGGCGGCTCAGAGACCCAGTACTTC. Protein: CASSLRGGSETQYF. The V call is TRBV3-1 (or the pseudogene TRBV3-2), the J call TRBJ2-5; D might be TRBD1 (6 bases). CDR1 LGHDT and CDR2 YNNKEL come from the germline V gene (reference sequence). Trimming left V 4 bases short and J 4 bases short, with 13 bases between. The CDR3 has 14 residues.